One sample yielded the 17 T cell receptor beta chains listed below, sequenced in a study of shared clonotypes between healthy human individuals. This table comes from immunoSEQ multiplex PCR, and its TCRdb copy is limited to in-frame clones, with some not included. The repertoire holds some 480,000 clones, with 70% to 85% as singletons. The sample taken for sequencing was PBMCs. The receptors shown here come from a woman aged 40 to 50 in good health. Some clones in this sample may be carry-over from other donors' samples.

The J gene is TRBJ2-5, the V gene TRBV5-1; TRBD1 aligns across 7 bases. This CDR3 is built from 15 residues. CDR1 is SGHRS, CDR2 YFSETQ, per germline. V trimming: 4 bases; J trimming: 1 base; junction bases outside the gene matches: 7. CDR3 in DNA: TGCGCCAGCAGCCCTAGCCGACAGGGCCAAGAGACCCAGTACTTC. Its protein product is CASSPSRQGQETQYF.

V and J are TRBV23-1 and TRBJ1-5; D call uncertain. TRBV23-1 is flagged as an ORF with uncertain function. The CDR3 covers 15 residues. V dropped 7 bases and J dropped 1 base, with 14 bases sitting between them. The CDR3 protein is CASTSRRMSNQPQHF. CDR3 nucleotides: TGCGCCAGCACCTCGCGGCGTATGAGCAATCAGCCCCAGCATTTT.

The chain uses TRBV4-1 and TRBJ1-2; weak D call: TRBD1 (6 bases). Looked up from germline, CDR1 is MGHRA and CDR2 is YSYEKL. Trimming removed 1 base at V and 7 bases at J, with 16 bases between. The CDR3 has 15 amino acids. The CDR3 protein is CASSQGKQGPAGYTF. The CDR3 nucleotides read TGCGCCAGCAGCCAAGGCAAACAGGGACCCGCTGGCTACACCTTC.

The chain employs TRBV28 and TRBJ2-5; TRBD1 is a possible D gene (6 bases). Germline V gene lookup returns CDR1 MDHEN and CDR2 SYDVKM. The V end was cut by 6 bases, the J end by 1 base, with 12 bases between. The CDR3 loop spans 14 amino acids. The CDR3 DNA reads TGTGCCAGCAGAAACAGGGACGGCCAAGAGACCCAGTACTTC. Its protein product is CASRNRDGQETQYF.

CDR3 bases: TGTGCCAGTAGCCTAGGGGACAGTTACACCGGGGAGCTGTTTTTT. Translating it yields CASSLGDSYTGELFF. The rearrangement uses TRBV19 and TRBJ2-2; 7 bases map to TRBD1. The V gene's germline CDR1 is LNHDA and CDR2 SQIVND (reference sequence). There are 15 residues in the CDR3. V gave up 6 bases and J gave up 3 bases; unmatched junction bases: 7.

The chain has TRBV6-1 and TRBJ2-1, with D unresolved. V lost 0 bases, J lost 4 bases, and 4 bases lay in between. This CDR3 spans 13 amino acids. CDR1 is MNHNS, CDR2 SASEGT, per germline. The DNA of the CDR3 is TGTGCCAGCAGTGAAGCTCGGTACAATGAGCAGTTCTTC. Protein product: CASSEARYNEQFF.

V usage is TRBV14 and J usage is TRBJ2-2; D not certain. Germline V CDR1 and CDR2: SGHDN, FVKESK. The CDR3 totals 14 residues. Trimming left V 0 bases short and J 6 bases short, with 8 bases between. CDR3 in DNA: TGTGCCAGCAGCCAAGACTATGGAGCCGGGGAGCTGTTTTTT. Its protein is CASSQDYGAGELFF.

This clone was observed once. The rearrangement joins TRBV6-5 to TRBJ2-7; tentative D call: TRBD1 (5 bases). V dropped 6 bases and J dropped 1 base, with 16 bases sitting between them. The germline V gene encodes CDR1 MNHEY and CDR2 SVGAGI. CDR3 length equals 15 residues. The CDR3 region has the DNA TGTGCCAGCAGAGGAAACAGCCAGGGTTCCTACGAGCAGTACTTC. This encodes CASRGNSQGSYEQYF.

The CDR3 bases are TGTGCCAGCAGCTCCAGGGGAGGGCACTATGGCTACACCTTC. Protein: CASSSRGGHYGYTF. The V gene is TRBV5-8, the J gene TRBJ1-2; TRBD1 might be the D (6 bases). Trimming removed 3 bases at V and 3 bases at J, with 12 bases between. Per the germline V gene, CDR1 is SGHTS and CDR2 is YDEGEE. The CDR3 is made up of 14 amino acids.

This chain joins TRBV7-2 and TRBJ2-2; the D is unclear. With 3 bases removed from V and 3 bases from J, the gap between germline ends came to 8 bases. There are 14 residues in the CDR3. The germline CDR1 and CDR2 sequences are SGHTA and FQGNSA. This CDR3 reads CASSFFEHTGELFF. In DNA, the CDR3 is TGTGCCAGCAGCTTTTTTGAGCACACCGGGGAGCTGTTTTTT.

This clone was recorded at least ten times. The chain uses TRBV18 and TRBJ1-5; D not certain. The V end was cut by 8 bases, the J end by 4 bases, with 12 bases between. There are 13 residues in the CDR3. Germline assignment: CDR1 KGHSH and CDR2 LQKENI. The CDR3 DNA reads as TGTGCCAGCCAGCGGGAACGTAATCAGCCCCAGCATTTT. Protein: CASQRERNQPQHF.

The J gene is TRBJ2-2, the V gene TRBV7-8; D gene unclear. Trimming shortened V by 3 bases and J by 6 bases, and 11 bases separated the two germline ends. The germline V gene has CDR1 SGHVS and CDR2 FQNEAQ. The CDR3 extends over 14 amino acids. The CDR3 DNA sequence: TGTGCCAGCAGCTTGAACTATAATCCCGGGGAGCTGTTTTTT. It encodes CASSLNYNPGELFF.

The V gene is TRBV14, the J gene TRBJ2-3; perhaps TRBD2 as D (6 bases). This CDR3 comprises 15 residues. V lost 4 bases and J 5 bases, leaving 16 bases between the germline ends. Germline-derived CDR1 and CDR2 are SGHDN and FVKESK. Here the CDR3 DNA reads TGTGCCAGCAGCCTATCCTGGGGACTCGGAGATACGCAGTATTTT. This encodes CASSLSWGLGDTQYF.

A note on this clone: Other DNA variants within this sample encode the same CDR3. The chain has TRBV9 and TRBJ2-1; D remains unclear. The CDR3 length is 13 residues. Germline-derived CDR1 and CDR2 are SGDLS and YYNGEE. Trimming shortened V by 0 bases and J by 4 bases, and 5 bases separated the two germline ends. The CDR3 bases are TGTGCCAGCAGCGTAGGTCAATACAATGAGCAGTTCTTC. Its translation is CASSVGQYNEQFF.

The rearrangement links TRBV27 to TRBJ2-5; TRBD2 aligns across 8 bases. Unmatched junction bases numbered 7, after V lost 4 bases and J lost 3 bases. This CDR3 comprises 15 residues. Germline CDR1 is MNHEY and CDR2 is SMNVEV (reference sequence). The CDR3 bases are TGTGCCAGCAGTTCACCGAGTAGCGGGAAAGAGACCCAGTACTTC. Translating it yields CASSSPSSGKETQYF.

V usage is TRBV21-1 and J usage is TRBJ2-7; the table's D call of TRBD2 was not tested on the DNA. TRBV21-1 is deemed a pseudogene. CDR3 length equals 18 residues. CDR3 in amino acids: CASSKKKRTSGSPREQYF. The CDR3 DNA is TGTGCCAGCAGCAAAAAAAAGAGGACTAGCGGGAGTCCACGGGAGCAGTACTTC.

This clone was counted only a few times. The chain employs TRBV4-1 and TRBJ2-1; D ambiguous. Germline-derived CDR1 and CDR2 are MGHRA and YSYEKL. Trimming shortened V by 0 bases and J by 6 bases, and 15 bases separated the two germline ends. The CDR3 is 16 amino acids. CDR3 bases: TGCGCCAGCAGCCAAGAAAGCGCGGTCAGGAGCAATGAGCAGTTCTTC. This encodes CASSQESAVRSNEQFF.